This T cell receptor beta chain was documented in a study of blood T cell repertoires in COVID-19. Here immunoSEQ multiplex PCR was the method, and the copy in TCRdb shows in-frame clones only, minus some. The table includes 280,000 or so clones, roughly 89% detected once. Germline V lookup: CDR1 SGDLS, CDR2 YYNGEE. This CDR3 comprises 15 residues. V dropped 3 bases and J dropped 2 bases, with 12 bases sitting between them. This clonotype was sampled from a woman aged 50 to 65 who had been exposed to COVID-19. This chain joins TRBV9 and TRBJ2-1, with D tentatively TRBD1 (5 bases). Sequencing was performed on PBMCs or T cells enriched from blood (not recorded which). The CDR3 nucleotides read TGTGCCAGCAGCGCAGGACAAGGAGCCTACAATGAGCAGTTCTTC. Its translation: CASSAGQGAYNEQFF.